This T cell receptor beta chain came from a study of graft-versus-host responses after intestinal transplantation. Assay used: immunoSEQ multiplex PCR; TCRdb lists only in-frame clones, some missing. Of around 18,000 clones in the sample, roughly 82% were seen once. Germline CDR1 is SGHVS and CDR2 is FQNEAQ. V trimming: 5 bases; J trimming: 5 bases; junction bases outside the gene matches: 15. This CDR3 has 16 residues. The sequence was obtained from a human patient who received an intestinal transplant, so some T cells may come from the graft donor. The genes are TRBV7-8 and TRBJ2-7; 7 bases line up with TRBD1. This material consisted of PBMCs, taken 14 days after transplant. CDR3 coding DNA: TGTGCCAGCAGCCCACTCGGTGAGGGGGCAAACGACGAGCAGTACTTC. Protein: CASSPLGEGANDEQYF.